These 5 T cell receptor beta chains originate from one sample sequenced in a study of lymphopenia after photon versus proton radiotherapy. TCRdb keeps only in-frame clones here, not all; method: immunoSEQ multiplex PCR. The sample includes some 170,000 clones, roughly nine tenths of them seen just once. Sequenced material: peripheral blood, taken from a patient treated with photon-based radiotherapy. These receptors came from a man aged 45-65 years with gastric cancer.

The V call is TRBV5-4, the J call TRBJ2-3; 7 bases map to TRBD2. Germline CDR1 is SGHNT and CDR2 is YYREEE (reference sequence). This CDR3 has 18 amino acids. V was pared by 4 bases and J by 3 bases, with 17 bases of the junction left unmatched. CDR3 in amino acids: CASSLSLVRGSFTDTQYF. CDR3 coding DNA: TGTGCCAGCAGCCTCTCCTTAGTACGCGGGAGTTTTACAGATACGCAGTATTTT. Based on the CDR3 plus reference TRBV5-4 and TRBJ2-3, the full variable domain is ETGVTQSPTHLIKTRGQQVTLRCSSQSGHNTVSWYQQALGQGPQFIFQYYREEENGRGNFPPRFSGLQFPNYSSELNVNALELDDSALYLCASSLSLVRGSFTDTQYFGPGTRLTVL.

The chain has TRBV5-4 and TRBJ2-1, with TRBD2 matching over 10 bases. CDR3 length equals 19 residues. Germline-derived CDR1 and CDR2 are SGHNT and YYREEE (reference sequence). V shed 4 bases, J shed 5 bases, and the junction held 18 bases outside the gene matches. In DNA, the CDR3 is TGTGCCAGCAGCGCGGGGGGACAGCCGGGACTAGCGATTCACAATGAGCAGTTCTTC. It encodes CASSAGGQPGLAIHNEQFF.

The chain links TRBV7-2 to TRBJ2-5, with D hard to call. Germline V gene data show CDR1 as SGHTA and CDR2 as FQGNSA. The CDR3 extends over 16 amino acids. V was cut by 2 bases and J by 5 bases, with 18 bases left in between. For the CDR3, the DNA is TGTGCCAGCAGCTTAAGGGTTTGGTCCTCCTGGGAGACCCAGTACTTC. Its translation: CASSLRVWSSWETQYF. Combining the CDR3 with reference TRBV7-2 and TRBJ2-5 gives the whole variable domain GAGVSQSPSNKVTEKGKDVELRCDPISGHTALYWYRQSLGQGLEFLIYFQGNSAPDKSGLPSDRFSAERTGGSVSTLTIQRTQQEDSAVYLCASSLRVWSSWETQYFGPGTRLLVL.

In this sample, this clone turned up a few times. This chain joins TRBV27 and TRBJ2-1, with a tentative D call TRBD2 (5 bases). The V and J ends lost 6 bases and 7 bases respectively, with 16 bases between them. The CDR3 has 14 residues. The germline gives CDR1 MNHEY, CDR2 SMNVEV (reference sequence). CDR3 coding DNA: TGTGCCAGCAGGAGAACGGGGTTAATGAATGAGCAGTTCTTC. It encodes CASRRTGLMNEQFF.

This clone was recorded once. The V gene is TRBV28, the J gene TRBJ2-1; TRBD1 agrees at 7 bases. The CDR3 spans 15 residues. V was clipped by 5 bases and J by 9 bases; unmatched bases: 13. Germline V CDR1 and CDR2: MDHEN, SYDVKM. CDR3 sequence reads: CASSPTRQGYVEQFF. In nucleotides, the CDR3 is TGTGCCAGCAGTCCCACCCGACAGGGCTATGTTGAGCAGTTCTTC.